This T cell receptor beta chain originates from a study of blood T cells in healthy people across ages. The CDR3 totals 14 residues. Germline CDR1 is SGHRS and CDR2 is YFSETQ. As for this clonotype: Its antigen is not known.

Study results and limitations: The donors' CMV status was not determined, possibly confounding changes in expanded clonotypes.

Primed by a sample-barcoded 5' primer and a J-beta primer mix, a second PCR proceeded for about 7 to 11 cycles. Every sample produced at least 2.5 million CDR3-containing paired-end reads. A single record per CDR3 protein comes from TCRdb applying MiXCR to the 5' RACE reads. The data contain fewer than 650,000 distinct CDR3 sequences, over 25% of them singletons. These same data were also listed under a study on T cells of mothers and their children. Per that paper: It was related mother-child pairs that showed slightly higher overlap than unrelated pairs, without reaching significance.

The receptor's source is a boy between 2 and 15 years old in good health. The chain recombines TRBV5-1 with TRBJ2-5; 11 nucleotides agree with TRBD1. Near its end, the DNA agrees better with TRBJ2-1, so the J call may be wrong. What was sequenced was blood. In DNA, the CDR3 is TGCGCCAGCAGCCGGGACAGGGGGGCCAATGAGCAGTTCTTC. Translated: CASSRDRGANEQFF.